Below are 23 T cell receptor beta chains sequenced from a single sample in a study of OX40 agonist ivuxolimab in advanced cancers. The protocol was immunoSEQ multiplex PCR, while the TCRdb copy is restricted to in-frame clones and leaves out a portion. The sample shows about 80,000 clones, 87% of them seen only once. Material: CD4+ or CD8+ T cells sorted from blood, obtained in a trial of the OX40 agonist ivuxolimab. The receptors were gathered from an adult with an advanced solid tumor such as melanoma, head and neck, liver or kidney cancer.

CDR3 amino acids: CASSVQGSGYNEQFF. The CDR3 DNA reads TGTGCCAGCAGCGTCCAGGGCAGCGGTTACAATGAGCAGTTCTTC. V is TRBV9 and J is TRBJ2-1; D is perhaps TRBD1 or TRBD2 (5 bases each). V lost 2 bases and J 4 bases, leaving 13 bases between the germline ends. This CDR3 region has 15 residues. The V gene's germline CDR1 is SGDLS and CDR2 YYNGEE.

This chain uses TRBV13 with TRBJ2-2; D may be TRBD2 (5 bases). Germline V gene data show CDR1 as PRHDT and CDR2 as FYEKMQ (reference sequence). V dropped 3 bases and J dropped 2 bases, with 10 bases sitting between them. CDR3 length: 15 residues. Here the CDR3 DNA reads TGTGCCAGCAGCTTCGTCGGGGAAAACACCGGGGAGCTGTTTTTT. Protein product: CASSFVGENTGELFF.

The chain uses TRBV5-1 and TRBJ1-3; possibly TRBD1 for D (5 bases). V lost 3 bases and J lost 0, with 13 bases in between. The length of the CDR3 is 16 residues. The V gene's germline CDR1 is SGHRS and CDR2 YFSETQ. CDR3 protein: CASSSRVAGSGNTIYF. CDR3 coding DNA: TGCGCCAGCAGCTCCAGGGTTGCGGGCTCTGGAAACACCATATATTTT.

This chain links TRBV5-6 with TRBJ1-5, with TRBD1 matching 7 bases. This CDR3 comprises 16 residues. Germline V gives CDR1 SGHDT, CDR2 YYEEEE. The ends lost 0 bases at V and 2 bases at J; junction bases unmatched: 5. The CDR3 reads CASSLVGDRGNQPQHF. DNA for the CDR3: TGTGCCAGCAGCTTGGTGGGAGACAGGGGCAATCAGCCCCAGCATTTT.

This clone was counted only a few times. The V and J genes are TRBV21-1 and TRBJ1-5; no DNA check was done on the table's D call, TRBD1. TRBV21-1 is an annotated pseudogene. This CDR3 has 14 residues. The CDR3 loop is CARRTVHSNQPQHF. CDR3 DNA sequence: TGTGCCAGGAGGACAGTTCATAGCAATCAGCCCCAGCATTTT.

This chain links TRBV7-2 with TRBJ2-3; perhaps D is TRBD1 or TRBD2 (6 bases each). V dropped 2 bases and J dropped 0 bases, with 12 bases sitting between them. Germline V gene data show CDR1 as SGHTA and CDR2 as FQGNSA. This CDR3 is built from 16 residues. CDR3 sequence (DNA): TGTGCCAGCAGCTTAAGGACGGGGGCAAGCACAGATACGCAGTATTTT. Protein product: CASSLRTGASTDTQYF.

CDR3 DNA: TGTGCCAGCAGCTCGGGACTGCGGGAGCTGTTTTTT. Its translation is CASSSGLRELFF. The J gene is TRBJ2-2, the V gene TRBV7-2, with D maybe TRBD2 (6 bases). The CDR3 has 12 residues. The V gene's germline CDR1 is SGHTA and CDR2 FQGNSA. V shed 4 bases and J shed 9 bases, with 9 bases lying between them.

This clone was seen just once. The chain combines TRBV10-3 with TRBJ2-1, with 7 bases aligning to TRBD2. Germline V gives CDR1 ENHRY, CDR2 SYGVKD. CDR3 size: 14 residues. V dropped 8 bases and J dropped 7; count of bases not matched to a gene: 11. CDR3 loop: CAIATPGGGNEQFF. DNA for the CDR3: TGTGCCATCGCAACCCCGGGAGGCGGGAATGAGCAGTTCTTC.

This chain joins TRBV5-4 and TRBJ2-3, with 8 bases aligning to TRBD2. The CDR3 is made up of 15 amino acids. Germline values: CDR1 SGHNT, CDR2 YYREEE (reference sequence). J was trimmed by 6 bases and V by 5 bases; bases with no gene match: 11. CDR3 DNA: TGTGCCAGCAGACGCGGACTAGCACCAACGGATACGCAGTATTTT. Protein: CASRRGLAPTDTQYF.

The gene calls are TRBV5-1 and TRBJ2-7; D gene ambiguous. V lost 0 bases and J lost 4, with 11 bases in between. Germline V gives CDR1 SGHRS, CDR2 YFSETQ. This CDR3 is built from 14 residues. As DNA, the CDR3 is TGCGCCAGCAGCTTGGATCTAAGGTCATACGAGCAGTACGTC. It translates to CASSLDLRSYEQYV.

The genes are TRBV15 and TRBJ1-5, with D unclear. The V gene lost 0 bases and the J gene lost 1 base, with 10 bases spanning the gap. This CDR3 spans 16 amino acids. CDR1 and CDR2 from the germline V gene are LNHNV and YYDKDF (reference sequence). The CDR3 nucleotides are TGTGCCACCAGCAGAGATTACTATGGGAGCAATCAGCCCCAGCATTTT. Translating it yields CATSRDYYGSNQPQHF.

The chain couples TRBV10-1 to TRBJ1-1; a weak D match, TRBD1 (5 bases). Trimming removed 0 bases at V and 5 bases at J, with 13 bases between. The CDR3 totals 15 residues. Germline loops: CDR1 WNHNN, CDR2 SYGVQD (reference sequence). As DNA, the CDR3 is TGCGCCAGCAGTGAGTCTGGCAGGGAAATGACTGAAGCTTTCTTT. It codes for CASSESGREMTEAFF.

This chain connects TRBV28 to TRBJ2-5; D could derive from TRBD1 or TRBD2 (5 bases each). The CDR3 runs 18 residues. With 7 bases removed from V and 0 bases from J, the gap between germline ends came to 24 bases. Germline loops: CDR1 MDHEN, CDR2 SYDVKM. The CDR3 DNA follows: TGTGCCAGCACCACACGCCGTGGGGGACGGGGCGACCAAGAGACCCAGTACTTC. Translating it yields CASTTRRGGRGDQETQYF.

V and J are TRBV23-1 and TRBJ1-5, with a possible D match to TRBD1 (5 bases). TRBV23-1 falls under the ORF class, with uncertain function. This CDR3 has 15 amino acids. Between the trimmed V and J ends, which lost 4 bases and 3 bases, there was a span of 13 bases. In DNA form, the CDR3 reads TGCGCCAGCAGTCCGCGCAGGGTTTCCAATCAGCCCCAGCATTTT. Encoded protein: CASSPRRVSNQPQHF.

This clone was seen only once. CDR3 amino acids: CASSLGPGGNQPQHF. The CDR3, as DNA: TGTGCCAGCAGTTTAGGACCCGGGGGCAATCAGCCCCAGCATTTT. This chain uses TRBV28 with TRBJ1-5, with D hard to call. Germline V lookup: CDR1 MDHEN, CDR2 SYDVKM. This CDR3 is 15 amino acids long. V dropped 2 bases and J dropped 2 bases, with 10 bases sitting between them.

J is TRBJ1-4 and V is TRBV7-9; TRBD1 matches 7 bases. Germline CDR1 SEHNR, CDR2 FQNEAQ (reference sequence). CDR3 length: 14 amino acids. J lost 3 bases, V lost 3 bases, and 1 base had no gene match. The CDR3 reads CASSLGQPNEKLFF. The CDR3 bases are TGTGCCAGCAGCTTGGGACAGCCTAATGAAAAACTGTTTTTT. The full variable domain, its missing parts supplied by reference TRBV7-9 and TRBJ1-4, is DTGVSQNPRHKITKRGQNVTFRCDPISEHNRLYWYRQTLGQGPEFLTYFQNEAQLEKSRLLSDRFSAERPKGSFSTLEIQRTEQGDSAMYLCASSLGQPNEKLFFGSGTQLSVL.

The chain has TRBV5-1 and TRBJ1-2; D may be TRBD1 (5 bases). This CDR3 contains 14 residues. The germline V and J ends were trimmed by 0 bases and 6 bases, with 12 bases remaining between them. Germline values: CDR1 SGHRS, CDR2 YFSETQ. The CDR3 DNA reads TGCGCCAGCAGCTTGGGCGGGGGGAGTGATGGCTACACCTTC. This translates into CASSLGGGSDGYTF.

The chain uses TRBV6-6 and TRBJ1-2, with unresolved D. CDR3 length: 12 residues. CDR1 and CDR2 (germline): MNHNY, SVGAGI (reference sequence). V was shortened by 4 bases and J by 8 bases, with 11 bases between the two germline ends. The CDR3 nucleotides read TGTGCCAGCAGTTTGGAAGGCGGGGGCTACACCTTC. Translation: CASSLEGGGYTF.

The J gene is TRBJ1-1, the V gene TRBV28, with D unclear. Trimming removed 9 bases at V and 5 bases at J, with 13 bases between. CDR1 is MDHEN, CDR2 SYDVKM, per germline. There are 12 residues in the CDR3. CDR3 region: CASCRGQTEAFF. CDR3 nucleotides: TGTGCCAGTTGTAGAGGGCAAACTGAAGCTTTCTTT. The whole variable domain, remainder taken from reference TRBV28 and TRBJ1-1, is DVKVTQSSRYLVKRTGEKVFLECVQDMDHENMFWYRQDPGLGLRLIYFSYDVKMKEKGDIPEGYSVSREKKERFSLILESASTNQTSMYLCASCRGQTEAFFGQGTRLTVV.

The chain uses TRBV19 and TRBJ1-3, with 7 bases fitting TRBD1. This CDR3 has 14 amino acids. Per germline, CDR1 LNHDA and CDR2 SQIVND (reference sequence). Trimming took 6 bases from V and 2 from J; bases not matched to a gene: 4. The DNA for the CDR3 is TGTGCCAGTAGCCACAGGGGTACTGGAAACACCATATATTTT. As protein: CASSHRGTGNTIYF.

In DNA form, the CDR3 reads TGTGCCAGTAGTATGACAAATAGCAATCAGCCCCAGCATTTT. Protein sequence: CASSMTNSNQPQHF. The rearrangement links TRBV19 to TRBJ1-5; D remains unclear. The V gene lost 3 bases and the J gene lost 0 bases, with 6 bases spanning the gap. CDR1 LNHDA and CDR2 SQIVND come from the germline V gene (reference sequence). This CDR3 contains 14 residues.

The CDR3 sequence is CASSLVGTDTQYF. The CDR3 region has the DNA TGTGCCAGCAGCTTAGTGGGCACAGATACGCAGTATTTT. This chain links TRBV7-9 with TRBJ2-3; D not certain. This CDR3 region has 13 residues. The ends were cut back, 1 base at V and 1 base at J, with 3 bases in the middle. CDR1 is SEHNR and CDR2 is FQNEAQ in the germline V gene (reference sequence).

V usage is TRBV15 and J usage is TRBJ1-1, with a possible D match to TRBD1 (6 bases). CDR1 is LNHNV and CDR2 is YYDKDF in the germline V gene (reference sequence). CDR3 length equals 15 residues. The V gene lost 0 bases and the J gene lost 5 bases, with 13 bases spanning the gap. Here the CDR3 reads CATSRDQGLSTEAFF. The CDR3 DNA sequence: TGTGCCACCAGCAGAGATCAGGGGCTGAGTACTGAAGCTTTCTTT.